The 28 T cell receptor beta chains below come from one sample, sequenced in a study of cytomegalovirus exposure and HLA in healthy donors (dated 2017 in TCRdb). Library prep was done by the immunoSEQ multiplex PCR assay. For the multiplex PCR, a mixture combining 60 forward primers for TCR Vbeta segments and 13 reverse primers for TCR Jbeta segments was used. Entries here come from immuneACCESS through TCRdb and include only in-frame sequences with V and J called. Some clones fail to appear in such tables; in the studies checked, an unresolved V gene covers under half of the shortfall, and the cause of the remainder is unknown. This sample lists roughly 60,000 clones; roughly 77% were detected once. The top ten clones comprise 2.5% to 4% of the sample. What was sequenced was PBMCs. The receptors derive from a woman aged 40 to 50 in good health and CMV-seropositive.

With respect to this clone: The conserved phenylalanine or tryptophan is not found at the CDR3 terminus, so this likely reflects a read error. The rearrangement joins TRBV5-1 to TRBJ1-1, with 7 bases lining up with TRBD1. The germline CDR1 and CDR2 sequences are SGHRS and YFSETQ. The ends lost 1 base at V and 1 base at J; junction bases unmatched: 7. The CDR3 has 16 amino acids. In nucleotides, the CDR3 is TGCGCCAGCAGCTTGACACAGGGGAGACCGAACACTGAAGCTTTCCTT. Protein product: CASSLTQGRPNTEAFL.

V usage is TRBV4-3 and J usage is TRBJ1-2; 9 positions match TRBD1. The J segment lost 7 bases and the V segment lost 3 bases, leaving 9 bases of the junction unmatched. The germline V gene has CDR1 LGHNA and CDR2 YSLEER. The length of the CDR3 is 15 residues. The CDR3 nucleotides read TGCGCCAGCAGCCAGCCCGGGACAGGGATCCCTGGCTACACCTTC. Amino acid sequence: CASSQPGTGIPGYTF.

The V gene is TRBV4-1, the J gene TRBJ2-2; tentatively, D is TRBD2 (5 bases). This CDR3 has 15 amino acids. Trimming took 0 bases from V and 7 from J, leaving 12 bases between them. The germline V gene encodes CDR1 MGHRA and CDR2 YSYEKL. CDR3 region: CASSQEVSGYGELFF. The CDR3 bases are TGCGCCAGCAGCCAAGAAGTCTCGGGGTACGGGGAGCTGTTTTTT.

This clone has only one observation. The gene calls are TRBV5-1 and TRBJ1-4; 7 nucleotides agree with TRBD1. This CDR3 comprises 14 residues. V gave up 3 bases and J gave up 8 bases; unmatched junction bases: 7. Looked up from germline, CDR1 is SGHRS and CDR2 is YFSETQ. Here the CDR3 reads CASSSGQVREKLFF. In nucleotides, the CDR3 is TGCGCCAGCAGCTCTGGACAGGTCCGGGAAAAACTGTTTTTT.

V usage is TRBV6-5 and J usage is TRBJ1-6, with no clear D. V was shortened by 3 bases and J by 10 bases, with 13 bases between the two germline ends. CDR1 and CDR2 from the germline V gene are MNHEY and SVGAGI. CDR3 length equals 14 residues. CDR3 sequence reads: CASSYPTVDSPLHF. CDR3 sequence (DNA): TGTGCCAGCAGTTATCCGACTGTTGACTCACCCCTCCACTTT.

The CDR3 is CASSVAGLGLGTGVSNQPQHF. CDR3 nucleotide sequence: TGTGCCAGCAGCGTAGCAGGGCTAGGTCTCGGGACAGGGGTGAGCAATCAGCCCCAGCATTTT. The chain carries TRBV9 and TRBJ1-5; 10 bases map to TRBD1. The germline V gene encodes CDR1 SGDLS and CDR2 YYNGEE. V lost 0 bases, J lost 1 base, and 16 bases stayed unmatched. This CDR3 has 21 residues.

This clone was found a few times. J is TRBJ2-7 and V is TRBV11-2; 7 nucleotides line up with TRBD2. Germline-derived CDR1 and CDR2 are SGHAT and FQNNGV. This CDR3 is 13 amino acids long. The CDR3: CAESGVISYEQYF. DNA for the CDR3: TGTGCGGAAAGCGGGGTGATCTCCTACGAGCAGTACTTC.

This chain connects TRBV7-9 to TRBJ2-7; possible D gene TRBD1, 6 bases. Trimming took 3 bases from V and 4 from J, leaving 10 bases between them. Germline assignment: CDR1 SEHNR and CDR2 FQNEAQ (reference sequence). CDR3 size: 13 residues. The CDR3 protein is CASSFSTGYEQYF. In DNA, the CDR3 is TGTGCCAGCAGCTTTTCGACAGGATACGAGCAGTACTTC.

This clone was counted between two and nine times. V usage is TRBV7-2 and J usage is TRBJ1-1; 8 bases line up with TRBD1. Germline V gives CDR1 SGHTA, CDR2 FQGNSA. This CDR3 comprises 14 residues. V shed 5 bases and J 4 bases; nucleotides not matched to a gene: 6. In nucleotides, the CDR3 is TGTGCCAGCAGCGAGATACAGGGGGGCACTGAAGCTTTCTTT. The encoded protein is CASSEIQGGTEAFF.

The V and J genes are TRBV14 and TRBJ2-7, with TRBD2 identical over 12 bases. This CDR3 is built from 17 residues. Germline assignment: CDR1 SGHDN and CDR2 FVKESK. V shed 4 bases and J 5 bases; nucleotides not matched to a gene: 12. Here the CDR3 DNA reads TGTGCCAGCAGCCGCTCCGTCCTAGCGGGGGGGACCCACGAGCAGTACTTC. Protein: CASSRSVLAGGTHEQYF.

J is TRBJ1-4 and V is TRBV7-2, with D maybe TRBD1 (6 bases). Germline lookup yields CDR1 SGHTA and CDR2 FQGNSA. V dropped 1 base and J dropped 8 bases, with 17 bases sitting between them. This CDR3 is 16 amino acids long. The CDR3: CASSLVAIGGGEKLFF. The CDR3 DNA reads as TGTGCCAGCAGCTTAGTCGCTATAGGGGGTGGAGAAAAACTGTTTTTT.

The CDR3 DNA reads TGTGCCTGGAGTGCGGACAGGGCTTATGGCTACACCTTC. It is translated as CAWSADRAYGYTF. This chain joins TRBV30 and TRBJ1-2; 8 bases fit TRBD1. Germline V gene lookup returns CDR1 GTSNPN and CDR2 SVGIG (reference sequence). CDR3 length equals 13 residues. V shed 1 base, J shed 5 bases, and the junction held 3 bases outside the gene matches.

The rearrangement links TRBV20-1 to TRBJ1-2; D unclear. V was cut by 5 bases and J by 4 bases, with 8 bases left in between. Germline values: CDR1 DFQATT, CDR2 SNEGSKA (reference sequence). The CDR3 runs to 11 residues. Here the CDR3 DNA reads TGCAGTGCTGGGCCGAGCTATGGCTACACCTTC. Its protein product is CSAGPSYGYTF.

This clone was picked up a small number of times. The chain carries TRBV7-9 and TRBJ2-1, with D perhaps TRBD1 (6 bases). Germline V gene sequence: CDR1 SEHNR, CDR2 FQNEAQ (reference sequence). The CDR3 covers 15 residues. Deletions cut 3 bases from V and 4 bases from J, with 13 bases between. The CDR3 protein is CASSFGDRRYNEQFF. The CDR3 DNA reads TGTGCCAGCAGCTTTGGAGACAGGAGATACAATGAGCAGTTCTTC.

The chain has TRBV5-6 and TRBJ2-7; TRBD1 matches 9 bases. CDR3 length: 16 amino acids. Germline V gene lookup returns CDR1 SGHDT and CDR2 YYEEEE. The V segment lost 1 base and the J segment 2 bases; nucleotides outside the gene matches: 7. The CDR3 bases are TGTGCCAGCAGCTTGCCCGGACAGGGGACAACCTACGAGCAGTACTTC. Amino acid sequence: CASSLPGQGTTYEQYF.

This CDR3 reads CASSEAEGGAPWETQYF. The CDR3 bases are TGTGCCAGCAGTGAAGCGGAAGGGGGCGCCCCGTGGGAGACCCAGTACTTC. The rearrangement joins TRBV6-1 to TRBJ2-5, with TRBD1 identical over 7 bases. There are 17 residues in the CDR3. Germline V gives CDR1 MNHNS, CDR2 SASEGT. The trim removed 0 bases at V and 5 bases at J, leaving 12 bases unmatched.

This clone is a singleton in its sample. The chain couples TRBV4-1 to TRBJ2-5; D gene uncertain. CDR3 length: 14 amino acids. The V gene's germline CDR1 is MGHRA and CDR2 YSYEKL. V was cut by 1 base and J by 2 bases, with 8 bases left in between. In DNA, the CDR3 is TGCGCCAGCAGCCAAGTCGGGTCACAAGAGACCCAGTACTTC. This encodes CASSQVGSQETQYF.

The V call is TRBV5-1, the J call TRBJ1-1, with D perhaps TRBD1 (6 bases). V was cut by 2 bases and J by 1 base, with 9 bases left in between. The CDR3 length is 14 residues. Germline V gene data show CDR1 as SGHRS and CDR2 as YFSETQ. DNA for the CDR3: TGCGCCAGCAGCTTTGGACAGACGAACACTGAAGCTTTCTTT. Protein: CASSFGQTNTEAFF.

The V call is TRBV27, the J call TRBJ2-3; tentatively, D is TRBD1 (5 bases). Germline V gene sequence: CDR1 MNHEY, CDR2 SMNVEV (reference sequence). Trimming took off 5 bases at V and 4 bases at J, with 19 bases between the two ends. The CDR3 loop spans 16 amino acids. CDR3 in DNA: TGTGCCAGCAGTACCCCCACAGGATTTCAGGCAGATACGCAGTATTTT. Protein sequence: CASSTPTGFQADTQYF.

The rearrangement uses TRBV10-1 and TRBJ1-5; D unresolved. In germline, CDR1 is WNHNN, CDR2 SYGVQD (reference sequence). The CDR3 is 14 residues long. With 4 bases removed from V and 3 bases from J, the gap between germline ends came to 10 bases. Written as DNA, the CDR3 is TGCGCCAGCAGTGTGGCAGAAATCAATCAGCCCCAGCATTTT. This codes for CASSVAEINQPQHF.

This clone came up a few times. The chain is built from TRBV6-6 and TRBJ1-1; D perhaps matches TRBD1 (6 bases). The length of the CDR3 is 16 residues. Trimming took 6 bases from V and 0 from J, leaving 17 bases between them. CDR1 and CDR2 from the germline V gene are MNHNY and SVGAGI (reference sequence). CDR3 in DNA: TGTGCCAGCAGCCTCCAGACAGGTCCCATGAACACTGAAGCTTTCTTT. Its protein is CASSLQTGPMNTEAFF.

This clone was counted once. The chain uses TRBV5-5 and TRBJ2-2, with no clear D. There are 15 residues in the CDR3. Germline V gene sequence: CDR1 SGHKS, CDR2 YYEKEE (reference sequence). Between the trimmed V and J ends, which lost 0 bases and 3 bases, there was a span of 9 bases. CDR3 region: CASSLGIADTGELFF. The DNA for the CDR3 is TGTGCCAGCAGCTTGGGGATAGCAGACACCGGGGAGCTGTTTTTT.

The chain joins TRBV11-3 to TRBJ2-7, with D unresolved. Trimming took off 4 bases at V and 8 bases at J, with 9 bases between the two ends. The CDR3 covers 11 residues. CDR1 and CDR2 from the germline V gene are SGHNT and YENEEA. Here the CDR3 reads CASSSSGKQYF. DNA for the CDR3: TGTGCCAGCAGCTCCTCTGGCAAGCAGTACTTC.

The chain joins TRBV5-1 to TRBJ1-2; 7 nucleotides line up with TRBD1. The trim removed 0 bases at V and 1 base at J, leaving 3 bases unmatched. Per germline, CDR1 SGHRS and CDR2 YFSETQ. This CDR3 region has 15 residues. The CDR3 sequence: CASSLDPGGNYGYTF. CDR3 DNA sequence: TGCGCCAGCAGCTTGGACCCAGGGGGTAACTATGGCTACACCTTC.

This clone was seen a handful of times. The rearrangement uses TRBV10-2 and TRBJ2-3; 9 bases map to TRBD2. The germline gives CDR1 WSHSY, CDR2 SAAADI. The junction had 5 bases not matched to a gene; V was cut back by 6 bases and J by 4 bases. The CDR3 has 14 residues. CDR3 amino acids: CASRPSGESDTQYF. DNA for the CDR3: TGCGCCAGCAGGCCTAGCGGGGAATCAGATACGCAGTATTTT.

This rearrangement joins TRBV6-1 to TRBJ1-1, with a tentative D call TRBD1 (6 bases). V lost 1 base and J 10 bases, leaving 10 bases between the germline ends. Germline V gene sequence: CDR1 MNHNS, CDR2 SASEGT. This CDR3 has 12 residues. CDR3 nucleotides: TGTGCCAGCAGTGAAGAGGTCAGGGGAGCTTTCTTT. Its translation: CASSEEVRGAFF.

J is TRBJ2-7 and V is TRBV6-1; TRBD2 might be the D (6 bases). Germline CDR1 reads MNHNS; CDR2 reads SASEGT. The V gene lost 6 bases and the J gene lost 3 bases, with 15 bases spanning the gap. This CDR3 comprises 14 residues. CDR3 nucleotides: TGTGCCAGCAGGGGGACTCATACTTACTACGAGCAGTACTTC. It specifies CASRGTHTYYEQYF.

In its sample, this clone was seen a few times. The rearrangement joins TRBV7-9 to TRBJ1-1; the match to TRBD1 covers 9 bases. V lost 3 bases and J lost 3; bases outside the gene matches: 8. The CDR3 length is 16 residues. CDR1 and CDR2 from the germline V gene are SEHNR and FQNEAQ (reference sequence). CDR3 sequence: CASSLGTGRGDTEAFF. The CDR3 coding sequence is TGTGCCAGCAGCTTGGGGACAGGGCGAGGGGACACTGAAGCTTTCTTT.